This T cell receptor beta chain was found in a study of T cell responses to AZD1222 COVID-19 vaccine. Study-wide findings and caveats: Of spike-specific TCRs, nearly half reportedly target regions left unmutated in variants.

Using immunoSEQ multiplex PCR, the repertoire was profiled, and TCRdb retains in-frame clones only, with some absent. This sample has 90,000 to 130,000 clones, with 81% found just once. This clone was seen only once. Its antigen is currently unknown. Germline CDR1 is SGHAT and CDR2 is FQDESV (reference sequence). This CDR3 is built from 14 residues. Trimming shortened V by 1 base and J by 8 bases, and 14 bases separated the two germline ends. V is TRBV11-1 and J is TRBJ1-2; D gene ambiguous. The TCR originated in an adult in good health. Source: peripheral blood, taken on day 0 of AZD1222 vaccination. In DNA, the CDR3 is TGTGCCAGCAGCTTAGTTGCGGGCTCGAGGGGCTACACCTTC. Its protein product is CASSLVAGSRGYTF.